Listed below are T cell receptor beta chains from one sample, sequenced in a study of blood T cell repertoires in COVID-19. TCRdb's table, derived via immunoSEQ multiplex PCR, lists solely in-frame clones and lacks some. Of about 270,000 clones detected, 75% to 90% appear once; the ten largest clones hold over 2%. Material for sequencing was PBMCs or T cells enriched from blood (not recorded which). The source is a woman aged 18 to 35 who had recovered from COVID-19. The CDR3 runs from the conserved cysteine through the conserved F or W. Fields, in order: V gene, CDR3 protein.

V: TRBV30; CDR3: CAWSPRQGLGTEAFF
V: TRBV5-1; CDR3: CASSLQSRWGYTF
V: TRBV7-6; CDR3: CASSLGGGMTGELFF
V: TRBV24-1; CDR3: CATEQGLYSNQPQHF
V: TRBV28; CDR3: CASSFQGRGIEAFF
V: TRBV9; CDR3: CASSAVRGEAFF
V: TRBV4-1; CDR3: CASSQPGTSLHNEQFF
V: TRBV9; CDR3: CASSVDGGWNSPLHF
V: TRBV4-1; CDR3: CASSQDRSGGMNEQFF
V: TRBV5-4; CDR3: CASSLVPIKKQANYGYTF
V: TRBV7-6; CDR3: CASSLTGFGDLYEQYF
V: TRBV5-3; CDR3: CARSLPLGGWGNQPQHF
V: TRBV4-1; CDR3: CASSPHRGGETQYF
V: TRBV5-4; CDR3: CASSSSDTGRYEQYF
V: TRBV5-1; CDR3: CASSLDSNQPQHF
V: TRBV7-9; CDR3: CASSSDRTGFFYEQYF
V: TRBV19; CDR3: CATLPLGGNTDTQYF
V: TRBV6-5; CDR3: CASSLGQSYGYTF
V: TRBV2; CDR3: CASSFSPRTDTQYF
V: TRBV19; CDR3: CASSIGRTGNQPQHF
V: TRBV9; CDR3: CASSEGTGLSTDTQYF
V: TRBV25-1; CDR3: CASSEFGLAGYEQYF
V: TRBV27; CDR3: CASSLRGPNYGYTF
V: TRBV20-1; CDR3: CSASGSGGPDTQYF
V: TRBV29-1; CDR3: CSGGQGNYEQYF
V: TRBV27; CDR3: CASSLFLADDNQPQHF
V: TRBV5-1; CDR3: CASSVRSGGGEKLFF
V: TRBV6-5; CDR3: CATAAGVSVTDTQYF
V: TRBV2; CDR3: CARRLTPGQGFSPLHF
V: TRBV9; CDR3: CASSVGGGAGNEQFF
V: TRBV2; CDR3: CASGETGGWGSSYNEQFF
V: TRBV6-1; CDR3: CASSERGWSSYNEQFF
V: TRBV19; CDR3: CASRGQLGEKLFF
V: TRBV7-6; CDR3: CASSPPGTGVYTEAFF
V: TRBV6-1; CDR3: CASSVGWNRGSSYNEQFF
V: TRBV5-1; CDR3: CASSTSTGVNTEAFF
V: TRBV19; CDR3: CASSRSYRGGSQPQHF
V: TRBV14; CDR3: CASSQESSRLAAFF
V: TRBV6-5; CDR3: CASSYSPGGGQPQHF
V: TRBV15; CDR3: CATRVGGDTHYGYTF
V: TRBV5-1; CDR3: CASSLDSLSGANVLTF
V: TRBV5-1; CDR3: CASSLNVGDTSYEQYF
V: TRBV7-9; CDR3: CASSFTQGASEKLFF
V: TRBV14; CDR3: CASSRTGLEKLFF
V: TRBV29-1; CDR3: CSVESGGYGYTF
V: TRBV3-1/TRBV3-2; CDR3: CASSQGEANYGYTF
V: TRBV6-4; CDR3: CASSAAEGTEAFF
V: TRBV20-1; CDR3: CSASPASGGTDTQYF
V: TRBV5-6; CDR3: CASSSTGNSNQPQHF
V: TRBV10-3; CDR3: CATSLTDTQYF
V: TRBV4-1; CDR3: CASSGHNNTEAFF
V: TRBV5-1; CDR3: CASSRGQGSLDYGYTF
V: TRBV5-4; CDR3: CASGRQGQETQYF
V: TRBV6-6; CDR3: CASSFEGSSYEQYF
V: TRBV7-8; CDR3: CASSLADRDRGGYGYTF
V: TRBV7-9; CDR3: CASSLPLATDTQYF